The clone carrying this TCR beta chain came up many times. Time point indicated: persistent/refractory GD, antithyroid drugs over 5 years with positive TRAb. The TCR library was made from RNA that had been extracted from PBMCs in TRIzol. These data are taken from a study of regulatory T cells in long-lasting Graves disease. Turning to the study itself: A definition of persistent Graves' disease required over 5 years of antithyroid drugs plus positive TSH receptor antibodies.

Construction of TCR beta libraries relied on iRepertoire HTBI primers and on Arm-PCR targeting CDR3 regions. A single record per CDR3 protein comes from TCRdb applying MiXCR to the multiplex PCR reads. The profile shows about 400,000 distinct CDR3 sequences, under 25% of them singletons. This specimen consisted of peripheral blood mononuclear cells (PBMCs), obtained when the disease was refractory, from a patient treated with antithyroid drugs. The sequence was collected from a female donor with Graves disease.

The CDR3 region has the DNA TGCAGTGCTTCTGGGACAGGCGAGACCCAGTACTTC. It yields the protein CSASGTGETQYF. V is TRBV20-1 and J is TRBJ2-5, with TRBD1 matching over 8 bases. CDR3 size: 12 residues. Germline V lookup: CDR1 DFQATT, CDR2 SNEGSKA (reference sequence). V gave up 5 bases and J gave up 5 bases; unmatched junction bases: 4.